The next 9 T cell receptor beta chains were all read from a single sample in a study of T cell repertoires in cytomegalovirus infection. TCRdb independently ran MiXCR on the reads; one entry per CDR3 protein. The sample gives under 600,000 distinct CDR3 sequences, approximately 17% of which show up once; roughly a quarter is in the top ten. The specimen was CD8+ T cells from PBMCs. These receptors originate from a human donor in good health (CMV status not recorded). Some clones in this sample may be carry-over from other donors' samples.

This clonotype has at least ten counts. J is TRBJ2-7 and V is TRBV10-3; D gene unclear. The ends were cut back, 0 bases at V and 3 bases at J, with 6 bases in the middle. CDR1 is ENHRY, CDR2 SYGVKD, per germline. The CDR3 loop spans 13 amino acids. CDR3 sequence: CAISESTGYEQYF. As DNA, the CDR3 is TGTGCCATCAGTGAGTCGACCGGCTACGAGCAGTACTTC.

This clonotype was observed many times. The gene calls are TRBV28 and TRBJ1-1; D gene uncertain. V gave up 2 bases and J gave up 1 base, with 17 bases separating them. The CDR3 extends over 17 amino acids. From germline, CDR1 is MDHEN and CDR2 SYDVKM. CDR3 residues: CASSLGVVSLGNTEAFF. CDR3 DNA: TGTGCCAGCAGTTTAGGGGTTGTGTCACTGGGGAACACTGAAGCTTTCTTT.

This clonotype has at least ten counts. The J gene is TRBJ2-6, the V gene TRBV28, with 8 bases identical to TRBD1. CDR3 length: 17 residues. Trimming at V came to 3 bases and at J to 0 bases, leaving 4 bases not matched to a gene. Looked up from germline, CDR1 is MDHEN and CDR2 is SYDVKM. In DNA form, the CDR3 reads TGTGCCAGCAGTTTGCAGGGGGCCATCTCTGGGGCCAACGTCCTGACTTTC. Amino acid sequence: CASSLQGAISGANVLTF.

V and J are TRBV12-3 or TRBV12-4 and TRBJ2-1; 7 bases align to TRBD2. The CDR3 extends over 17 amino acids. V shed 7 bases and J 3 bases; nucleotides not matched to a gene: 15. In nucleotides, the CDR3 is TGTGCCAGCACCACCCTCTCTCCAGCGGGGATCTACAATGAGCAGTTCTTC. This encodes CASTTLSPAGIYNEQFF.

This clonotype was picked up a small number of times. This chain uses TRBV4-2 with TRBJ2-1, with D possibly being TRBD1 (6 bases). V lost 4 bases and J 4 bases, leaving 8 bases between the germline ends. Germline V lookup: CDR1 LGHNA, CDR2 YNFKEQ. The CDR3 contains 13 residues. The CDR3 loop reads CASSRDRYNEQFF. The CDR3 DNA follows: TGTGCCAGCAGCCGAGACAGGTACAATGAGCAGTTCTTC.

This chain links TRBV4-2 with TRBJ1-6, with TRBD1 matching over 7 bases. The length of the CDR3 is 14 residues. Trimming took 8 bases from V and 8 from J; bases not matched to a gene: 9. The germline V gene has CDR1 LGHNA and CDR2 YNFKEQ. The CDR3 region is CASAVTGLDSPLHF. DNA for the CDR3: TGTGCCAGCGCTGTGACAGGGCTGGATTCACCCCTCCACTTT.

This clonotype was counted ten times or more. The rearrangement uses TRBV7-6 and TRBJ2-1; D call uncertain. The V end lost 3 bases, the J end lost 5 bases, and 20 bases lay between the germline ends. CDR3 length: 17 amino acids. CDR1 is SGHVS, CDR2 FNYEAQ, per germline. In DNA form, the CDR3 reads TGTGCCAGCAGCTTTAAGTGGCGATCTAACAGCCACAATGAGCAGTTCTTC. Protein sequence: CASSFKWRSNSHNEQFF.

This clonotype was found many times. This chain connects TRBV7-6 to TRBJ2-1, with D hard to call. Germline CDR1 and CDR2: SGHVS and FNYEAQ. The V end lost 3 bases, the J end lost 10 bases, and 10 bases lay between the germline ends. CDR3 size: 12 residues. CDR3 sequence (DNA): TGTGCCAGCAGCTTCCTCGGGCGGGAGCAGTTCTTC. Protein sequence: CASSFLGREQFF. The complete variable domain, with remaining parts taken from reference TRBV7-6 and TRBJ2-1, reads GAGVSQSPRYKVTKRGQDVALRCDPISGHVSLYWYRQALGQGPEFLTYFNYEAQQDKSGLPNDRFSAERPEGSISTLTIQRTEQRDSAMYRCASSFLGREQFFGPGTRLTVL.

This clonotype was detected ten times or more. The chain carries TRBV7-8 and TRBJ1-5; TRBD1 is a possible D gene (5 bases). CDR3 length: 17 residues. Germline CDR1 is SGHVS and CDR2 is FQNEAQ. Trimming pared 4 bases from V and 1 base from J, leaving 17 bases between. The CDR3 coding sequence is TGTGCCAGCAGCTCTAGGAAACTTGGACAAAGCAATCAGCCCCAGCATTTT. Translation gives CASSSRKLGQSNQPQHF.